The 7 T cell receptor beta chains listed next were all sequenced from one sample in a study of T cell repertoires in cytomegalovirus infection. Via MiXCR, TCRdb re-called the reads, giving one row per CDR3 protein. This sample has 100,000 or so distinct CDR3 sequences, with 20% to 30% found just once. What was sequenced was CD8+ T cells from PBMCs. The receptors stem from a human donor in good health (CMV status not recorded). Some clones in this sample may be carry-over from other donors' samples.

This chain uses TRBV11-2 with TRBJ2-7, with TRBD2 matching over 7 bases. Germline CDR1 is SGHAT and CDR2 is FQNNGV. Trimming removed 3 bases from V and 5 bases from J; junction bases left unmatched: 16. The CDR3 has 17 residues. CDR3 sequence reads: CASSLLSSGAGAHEQYF. DNA for the CDR3: TGTGCCAGCAGCTTGTTGTCTAGCGGAGCCGGGGCCCACGAGCAGTACTTC.

The chain recombines TRBV6-5 with TRBJ2-1, with D perhaps TRBD1 (6 bases). V lost 2 bases to trimming and J lost 10 bases, with 9 bases between them. Germline CDR1 MNHEY, CDR2 SVGAGI. The CDR3 is 12 amino acids. Here the CDR3 reads CASSYTGWEQFF. The CDR3 nucleotides read TGTGCCAGCAGTTACACAGGGTGGGAGCAGTTCTTC.

V gene TRBV10-2 combines with J gene TRBJ2-7, with a possible D match to TRBD2 (5 bases). The V gene's germline CDR1 is WSHSY and CDR2 SAAADI. V lost 1 base and J 0 bases, leaving 10 bases between the germline ends. This CDR3 has 15 residues. CDR3 coding DNA: TGCGCCAGCAGTGAGTGGCGGGCTCCCTCCTACGAGCAGTACTTC. It yields the protein CASSEWRAPSYEQYF.

This clonotype appeared many times. CDR3 region: CASSRETGDRGAFF. In DNA, the CDR3 is TGTGCCAGCAGCCGCGAAACAGGGGATCGTGGAGCTTTCTTT. The chain employs TRBV7-9 and TRBJ1-1; the match to TRBD1 covers 7 bases. Germline CDR1 is SEHNR and CDR2 is FQNEAQ (reference sequence). The CDR3 spans 14 residues. V shed 5 bases, J shed 10 bases, and the junction held 13 bases outside the gene matches.

This clonotype was counted many times. This chain joins TRBV7-2 and TRBJ2-5; 10 bases agree with TRBD2. The germline V gene has CDR1 SGHTA and CDR2 FQGNSA. With V trimmed by 5 bases and J by 5 bases, 8 bases remained unmatched. The CDR3 sequence is 15 residues long. CDR3 sequence (DNA): TGTGCCAGCAGCGCAAGCGGGGGGGCCTTTGAGACCCAGTACTTC. Protein sequence: CASSASGGAFETQYF.

A few counts support this clonotype. The chain carries TRBV29-1 and TRBJ2-1; TRBD2 agrees at 14 bases. Germline lookup yields CDR1 SQVTM and CDR2 ANQGSEA. The ends lost 2 bases at V and 15 bases at J; junction bases unmatched: 9. The CDR3 extends over 14 amino acids. The CDR3 DNA is TGCAGCGTTGAAAGGGGACTAGCGGGAGAATGGCTGTTCTTC. Its protein product is CSVERGLAGEWLFF.

V is TRBV13 and J is TRBJ2-7; unclear D gene. The V gene lost 7 bases and the J gene lost 2 bases, with 12 bases spanning the gap. CDR1 and CDR2 from the germline V gene are PRHDT and FYEKMQ (reference sequence). This CDR3 spans 13 amino acids. The CDR3 region is CASTSAWAYEQYF. The CDR3 DNA is TGTGCCAGCACCTCGGCATGGGCCTACGAGCAGTACTTC.